These 5 T cell receptor beta chains were all obtained from the same sample, sequenced in a study of CD8 T cells in Susac syndrome. Reverse transcription of about 0.5 to 1 ug RNA was carried out with random hexamers. TCRdb passed the immunoSEQ multiplex PCR reads through MiXCR, listing each CDR3 protein once. The data contain about 83,000 distinct CDR3 sequences, roughly 96% of them singletons. The specimen sequenced was CD8+ T cells from PBMCs. The receptors come from a human donor with Susac syndrome.

The rearrangement joins TRBV5-1 to TRBJ2-3; no reliable D call. Per germline, CDR1 SGHRS and CDR2 YFSETQ. Trimming removed 0 bases from V and 4 bases from J, with 6 bases in between. CDR3 length: 13 residues. The CDR3 nucleotides are TGCGCCAGCAGCTTGGACACCTCAGATACGCAGTATTTT. Translation gives CASSLDTSDTQYF. Full variable domain (outside the CDR3, taken from reference TRBV5-1 and TRBJ2-3): KAGVTQTPRYLIKTRGQQVTLSCSPISGHRSVSWYQQTPGQGLQFLFEYFSETQRNKGNFPGRFSGRQFSNSRSEMNVSTLELGDSALYLCASSLDTSDTQYFGPGTRLTVL.

The chain links TRBV6-2 or TRBV6-3 to TRBJ2-5; tentatively, D is TRBD2 (6 bases). CDR3 size: 14 residues. CDR1 is MNHEY and CDR2 is SVGEGT in the germline V gene. V lost 0 bases and J lost 5, with 10 bases in between. Here the CDR3 DNA reads TGTGCCAGCAGTTACTCCCGGGAGTGGGAGACCCAGTACTTC. It is translated as CASSYSREWETQYF.

The J gene is TRBJ1-5, the V gene TRBV3-1; 7 nucleotides agree with TRBD1. CDR3 length: 14 amino acids. V lost 4 bases to trimming and J lost 4 bases; unmatched junction nucleotides: 4. Germline V gives CDR1 LGHDT, CDR2 YNNKEL (reference sequence). The CDR3 spells CASSRGGRNQPQHF. CDR3 bases: TGTGCCAGCAGCCGAGGGGGCCGTAATCAGCCCCAGCATTTT.

This chain uses TRBV9 with TRBJ2-7, with TRBD1 matching 10 bases. V shed 0 bases and J 5 bases; nucleotides not matched to a gene: 5. CDR1 SGDLS and CDR2 YYNGEE come from the germline V gene. The CDR3 is 15 residues long. The CDR3 DNA reads TGTGCCAGCAGCGTAGATGGGACAGGGGTCCACGAGCAGTACTTC. Translating it yields CASSVDGTGVHEQYF. The variable domain in full, with the rest retrieved from reference TRBV9 and TRBJ2-7, is DSGVTQTPKHLITATGQRVTLRCSPRSGDLSVYWYQQSLDQGLQFLIQYYNGEERAKGNILERFSAQQFPDLHSELNLSSLELGDSALYFCASSVDGTGVHEQYFGPGTRLTVT.

The V gene is TRBV6-5, the J gene TRBJ2-4; tentatively, D is TRBD1 (6 bases). CDR1 and CDR2 (germline): MNHEY, SVGAGI. Trimming removed 2 bases at V and 7 bases at J, with 18 bases between. The length of the CDR3 is 16 residues. This CDR3 is CASSYGGHKLKNIQYF. The CDR3 bases are TGTGCCAGCAGTTACGGGGGACATAAATTGAAGAACATTCAGTACTTC.